The T cell receptor beta chain described here comes from a study of cytomegalovirus exposure and HLA in healthy donors. Concerning this clone itself: What it binds is unknown.

Primers for the PCR totalled 60 Vbeta and 13 Jbeta. Repertoires were generated with immunoSEQ multiplex PCR, while TCRdb's copy carries only in-frame clones and drops some. This sample has over 150,000 clones; about three quarters occur once, and the top ten carry 3.5% to 4.5%. Germline CDR1 and CDR2: SGHVS and FQNEAQ. The CDR3 has 18 amino acids. The junction had 9 bases not matched to a gene; V was cut back by 5 bases and J by 4 bases. Findings and limits, study-wide: Earlier analysis looked at TCR beta V segments, and most were productive about 87% or about 30% of the time. An analysis was carried out at a later point. It showed that HLA-associated TCR beta chains were more clonally expanded than equally common non-associated chains.

The clonotype was recovered from a woman aged 55-75 years in good health and CMV-seropositive. V usage is TRBV7-8 and J usage is TRBJ2-2; 14 nucleotides match TRBD2. Sequences were obtained from PBMCs. The CDR3 region has the DNA TGTGCCAGCAGCCGCGGCCGACTAGCGGGAGGGCCCACCGGGGAGCTGTTTTTT. This translates into CASSRGRLAGGPTGELFF.